The clone carrying this T cell receptor (beta chain) was seen only once. Germline V CDR1 and CDR2: SGHRS, YFSETQ. CDR3 length: 15 amino acids. The trim removed 4 bases at V and 4 bases at J, leaving 7 bases unmatched. The data were taken from a study of cytomegalovirus exposure and HLA in healthy donors. Profiling relied on immunoSEQ multiplex PCR, and the TCRdb table lists in-frame clones only, not all of them. Here the sample spans around 61,000 clones, 90% to 95% being singletons. The receptor was isolated from a man between 18 and 35 years old in good health and CMV-seropositive. Sequenced: PBMCs. This chain links TRBV5-1 with TRBJ2-7; 11 nucleotides agree with TRBD1. CDR3 DNA: TGCGCCAGCAGCGGGGACAGGGGGGGCCTTTACGAGCAGTACTTC. Translating gives CASSGDRGGLYEQYF.